This T cell receptor beta chain is from a study of CD8 T cells in ankylosing spondylitis. Overall study results and limits: In ankylosing spondylitis patients, matched synovial fluid reportedly showed significant enrichment of disease-linked clones. Past research had described some motif variants in reactive arthritis synovial fluid and blood. Disease-linked clones bore a CD8+ phenotype, appearing relatively rarely in peripheral blood. Fewer than ten highly homologous variants made up a TCR beta motif that seemed to typify ankylosing spondylitis blood.

Libraries for TCR beta were made by quantitative 5'-RACE with molecular barcodes. TCRdb passed the 5' RACE reads through MiXCR, listing each CDR3 protein once. The sample shows 350,000 to 550,000 distinct CDR3 sequences, roughly a quarter of them seen only once. V lost 6 bases, J lost 6 bases, and 13 bases stayed unmatched. The CDR3 contains 17 residues. The germline V gene encodes CDR1 DFQATT and CDR2 SNEGSKA (reference sequence). This clonotype was picked up one time. Antigen: not known. The chain employs TRBV20-1 and TRBJ2-1, with 14 bases matching TRBD2. Sequenced sample: blood, either unsorted or a sorted T cell fraction (not recorded which). The clonotype comes from a male donor with ankylosing spondylitis. The CDR3 loop is CSATETSGRAGGNEQFF. The CDR3 coding sequence is TGCAGTGCCACCGAGACTAGCGGGAGGGCGGGTGGCAATGAGCAGTTCTTC.